The entry below gives a single TCR beta chain sequence along with its context. Its antigen is currently unknown. The data are from a study of T cell repertoires in cytomegalovirus infection. CDR1 is PRHDT and CDR2 is FYEKMQ in the germline V gene (reference sequence). This CDR3 region has 14 residues. V lost 2 bases, J lost 5 bases, and 3 bases stayed unmatched. MiXCR was run by TCRdb on the reads, yielding one entry per CDR3 protein. There are approximately 500,000 distinct CDR3 sequences in the sample; approximately 15% occur only once, and 24% lies in the top ten. Study-level findings and limits: The ex vivo response showed dominance by HLA-C-restricted CMV-specific TCR beta clonotypes.

The receptor was isolated from a human donor in good health (CMV status not recorded). Some clones in this sample may be carry-over from other donors' samples. The chain employs TRBV13 and TRBJ2-5; 9 bases align to TRBD1. Sequencing was carried out using CD8+ T cells from PBMCs. CDR3 region: CASSLRDRVETQYF. In DNA form, the CDR3 reads TGTGCCAGCAGCTTACGGGACAGGGTCGAGACCCAGTACTTC.